The clone carrying this T cell receptor beta chain was seen more than once but under ten times. Its antigen remains unidentified. Trimming shortened V by 0 bases and J by 9 bases, and 10 bases separated the two germline ends. Per germline, CDR1 SGDLS and CDR2 YYNGEE. This CDR3 is 13 amino acids long. This entry comes from a study of identical twins. Findings and caveats of the study: Models underestimated TCR alpha sharing (out-of-frame) in monozygotic twins. While abundant cord blood beta clonotypes carried fewer insertions, memory repertoires showed no such pattern.

TCRdb reanalysed the 5' RACE reads using MiXCR and keeps one entry per CDR3 protein. Of 650,000 to 750,000 distinct CDR3 sequences listed, 21% are singletons. These data are also associated with another study on T cells expressing NK-cell markers. In that study: Researchers got TCR beta repertoires out of sorted CD3+CD56+NKG2C+, CD3+CD56+NKG2C- and CD3+CD56-NKG2C+ T cells. Seven of the eight sequenced donors were HCMV-seropositive; one was seronegative.

Sequencing was done on a sample of PBMCs. The sequence came from a woman aged 18-30 years in good health. The rearrangement uses TRBV9 and TRBJ2-1; D might be TRBD1 or TRBD2, each matching 5 bases. The CDR3 protein is CASSVGGGSEQFF. The CDR3 DNA is TGTGCCAGCAGCGTAGGTGGGGGAAGTGAGCAGTTCTTC.